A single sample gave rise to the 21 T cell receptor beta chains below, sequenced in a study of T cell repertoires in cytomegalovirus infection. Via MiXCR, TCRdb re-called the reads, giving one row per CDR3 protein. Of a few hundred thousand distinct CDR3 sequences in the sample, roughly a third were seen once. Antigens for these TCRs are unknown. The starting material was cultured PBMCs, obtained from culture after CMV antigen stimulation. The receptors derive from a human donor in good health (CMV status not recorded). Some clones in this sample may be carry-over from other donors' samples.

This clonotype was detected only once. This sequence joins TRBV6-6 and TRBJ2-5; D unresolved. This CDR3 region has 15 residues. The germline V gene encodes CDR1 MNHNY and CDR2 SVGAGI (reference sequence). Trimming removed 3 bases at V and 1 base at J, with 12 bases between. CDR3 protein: CASSYYVERQETQYF. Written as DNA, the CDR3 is TGTGCCAGCAGTTATTATGTAGAACGCCAAGAGACCCAGTACTTC.

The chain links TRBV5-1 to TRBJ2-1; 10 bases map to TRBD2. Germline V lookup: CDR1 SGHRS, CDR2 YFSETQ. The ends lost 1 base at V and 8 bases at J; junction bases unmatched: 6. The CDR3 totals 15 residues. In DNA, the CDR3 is TGCGCCAGCAGCTTGATCAGCGGGAGGGCCGATGAGCAGTTCTTC. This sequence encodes CASSLISGRADEQFF.

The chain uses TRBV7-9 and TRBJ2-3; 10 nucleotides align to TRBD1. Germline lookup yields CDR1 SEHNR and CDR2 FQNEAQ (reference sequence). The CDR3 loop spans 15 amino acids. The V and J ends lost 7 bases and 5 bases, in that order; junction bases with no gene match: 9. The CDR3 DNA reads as TGTGCCAGCACCTTCGGAGGACAGGGGGGAGATACGCAGTATTTT. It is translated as CASTFGGQGGDTQYF.

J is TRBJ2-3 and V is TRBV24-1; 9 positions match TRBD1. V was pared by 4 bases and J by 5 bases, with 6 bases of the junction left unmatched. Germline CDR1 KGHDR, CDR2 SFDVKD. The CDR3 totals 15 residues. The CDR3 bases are TGTGCCACCAGTGACCGGGACAGGGTGGTAGATACGCAGTATTTT. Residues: CATSDRDRVVDTQYF.

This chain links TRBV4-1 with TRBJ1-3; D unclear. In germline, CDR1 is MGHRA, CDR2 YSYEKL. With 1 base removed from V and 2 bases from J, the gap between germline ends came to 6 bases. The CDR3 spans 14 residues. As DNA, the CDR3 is TGCGCCAGCAGCCAAGGATTGACTGGAAACACCATATATTTT. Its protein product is CASSQGLTGNTIYF.

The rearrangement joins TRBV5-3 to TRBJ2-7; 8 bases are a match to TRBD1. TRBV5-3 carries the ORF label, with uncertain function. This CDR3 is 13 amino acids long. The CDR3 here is CASSFWTGNEQYV. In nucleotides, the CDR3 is TGTGCCAGCAGCTTTTGGACAGGGAACGAGCAGTACGTC.

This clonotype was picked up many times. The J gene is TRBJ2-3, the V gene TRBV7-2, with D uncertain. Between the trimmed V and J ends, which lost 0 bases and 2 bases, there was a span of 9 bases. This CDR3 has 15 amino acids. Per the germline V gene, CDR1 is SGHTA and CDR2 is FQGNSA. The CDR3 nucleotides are TGTGCCAGCAGCTTAGCCCTAGGATCCACAGATACGCAGTATTTT. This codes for CASSLALGSTDTQYF.

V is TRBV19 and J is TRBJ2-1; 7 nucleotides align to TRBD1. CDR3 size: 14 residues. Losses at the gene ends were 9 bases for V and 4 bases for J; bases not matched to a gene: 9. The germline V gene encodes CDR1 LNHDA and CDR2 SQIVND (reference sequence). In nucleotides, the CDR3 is TGTGCCAGCCACACGGGACAGATATACAATGAGCAGTTCTTC. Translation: CASHTGQIYNEQFF.

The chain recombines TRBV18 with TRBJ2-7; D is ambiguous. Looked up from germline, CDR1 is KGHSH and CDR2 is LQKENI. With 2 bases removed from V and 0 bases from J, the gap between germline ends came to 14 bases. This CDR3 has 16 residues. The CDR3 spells CASSPTRRASSYEQYF. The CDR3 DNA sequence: TGTGCCAGCTCACCAACACGAAGAGCGAGCTCCTACGAGCAGTACTTC.

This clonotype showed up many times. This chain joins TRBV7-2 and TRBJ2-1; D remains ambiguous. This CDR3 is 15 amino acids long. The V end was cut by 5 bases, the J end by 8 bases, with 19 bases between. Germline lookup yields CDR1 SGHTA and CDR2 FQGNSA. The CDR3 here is CASSAYTMSSHEQFF. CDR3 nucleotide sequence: TGTGCCAGCAGCGCATACACTATGAGTTCCCATGAGCAGTTCTTC.

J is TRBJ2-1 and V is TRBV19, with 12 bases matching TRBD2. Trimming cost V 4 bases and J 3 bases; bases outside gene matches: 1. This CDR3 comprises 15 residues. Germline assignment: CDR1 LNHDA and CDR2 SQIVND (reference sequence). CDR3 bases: TGTGCCAGTAGTAGACTAGCGGGGGACTACAATGAGCAGTTCTTC. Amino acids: CASSRLAGDYNEQFF. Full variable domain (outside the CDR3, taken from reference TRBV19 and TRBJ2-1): DGGITQSPKYLFRKEGQNVTLSCEQNLNHDAMYWYRQDPGQGLRLIYYSQIVNDFQKGDIAEGYSVSREKKESFPLTVTSAQKNPTAFYLCASSRLAGDYNEQFFGPGTRLTVL.

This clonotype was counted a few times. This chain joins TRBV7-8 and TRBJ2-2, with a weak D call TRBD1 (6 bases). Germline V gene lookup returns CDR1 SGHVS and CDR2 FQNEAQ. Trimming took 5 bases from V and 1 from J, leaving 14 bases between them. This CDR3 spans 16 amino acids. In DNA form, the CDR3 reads TGTGCCAGCAGCCATGGTGGACAGTTGAACACCGGGGAGCTGTTTTTT. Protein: CASSHGGQLNTGELFF.

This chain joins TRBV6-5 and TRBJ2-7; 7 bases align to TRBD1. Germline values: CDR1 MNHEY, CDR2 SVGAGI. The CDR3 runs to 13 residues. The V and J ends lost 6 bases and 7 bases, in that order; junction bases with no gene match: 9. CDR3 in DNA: TGTGCCAGCAGCCTCCGACAGGGAGTGGAGCAGTACGTC. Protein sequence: CASSLRQGVEQYV.

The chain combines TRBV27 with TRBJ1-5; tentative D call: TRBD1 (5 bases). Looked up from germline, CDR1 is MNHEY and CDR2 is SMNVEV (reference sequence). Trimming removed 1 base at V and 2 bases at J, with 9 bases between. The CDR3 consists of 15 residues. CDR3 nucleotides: TGTGCCAGCAGTTTATTAGGGGACGGCAATCAGCCCCAGCATTTT. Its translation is CASSLLGDGNQPQHF.

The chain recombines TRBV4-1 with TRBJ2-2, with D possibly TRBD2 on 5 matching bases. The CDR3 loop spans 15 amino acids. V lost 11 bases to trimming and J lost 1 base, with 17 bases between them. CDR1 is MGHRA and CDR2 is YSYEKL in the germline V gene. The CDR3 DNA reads TGCGCCTCTAGGTCTGGGGAGATGAACACCGGGGAGCTGTTTTTT. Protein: CASRSGEMNTGELFF.

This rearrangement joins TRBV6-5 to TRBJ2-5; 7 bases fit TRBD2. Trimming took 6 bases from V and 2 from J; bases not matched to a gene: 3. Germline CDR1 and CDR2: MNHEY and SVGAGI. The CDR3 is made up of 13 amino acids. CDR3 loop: CASRASGQETQYF. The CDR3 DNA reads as TGTGCCAGCAGAGCTAGCGGACAAGAGACCCAGTACTTC.

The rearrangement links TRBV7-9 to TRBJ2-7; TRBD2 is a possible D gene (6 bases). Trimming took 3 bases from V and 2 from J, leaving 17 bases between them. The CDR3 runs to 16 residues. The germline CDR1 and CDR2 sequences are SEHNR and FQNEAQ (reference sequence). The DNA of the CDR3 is TGTGCCAGCAGCTTTCTGGTCGGAGGGAGTCCCTACGAGCAGTACTTC. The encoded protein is CASSFLVGGSPYEQYF.

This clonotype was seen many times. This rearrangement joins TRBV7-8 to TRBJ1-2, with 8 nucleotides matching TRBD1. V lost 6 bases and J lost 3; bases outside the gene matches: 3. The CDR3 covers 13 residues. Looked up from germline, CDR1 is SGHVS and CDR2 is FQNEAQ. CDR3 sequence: CASSQGADYGYTF. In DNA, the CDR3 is TGTGCCAGCAGTCAGGGGGCAGACTATGGCTACACCTTC.

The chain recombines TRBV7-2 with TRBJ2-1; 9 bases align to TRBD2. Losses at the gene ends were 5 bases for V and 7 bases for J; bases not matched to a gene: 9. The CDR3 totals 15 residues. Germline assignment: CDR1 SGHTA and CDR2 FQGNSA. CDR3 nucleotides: TGTGCCAGCAGCACGAGCGGGAGGTACGGAAATGAGCAGTTCTTC. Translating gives CASSTSGRYGNEQFF.

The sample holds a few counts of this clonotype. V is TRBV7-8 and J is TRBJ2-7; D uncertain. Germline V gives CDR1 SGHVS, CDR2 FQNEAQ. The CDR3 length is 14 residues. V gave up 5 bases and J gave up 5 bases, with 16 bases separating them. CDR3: CASSPRPSGDEQYV. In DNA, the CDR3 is TGTGCCAGCAGCCCTCGTCCCTCTGGGGACGAGCAGTACGTC.

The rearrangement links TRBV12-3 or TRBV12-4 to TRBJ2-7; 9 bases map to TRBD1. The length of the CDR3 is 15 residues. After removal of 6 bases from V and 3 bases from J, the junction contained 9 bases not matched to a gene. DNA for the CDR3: TGTGCCAGCAGATCGGACAGGGGCTCAATCTACGAGCAGTACTTC. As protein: CASRSDRGSIYEQYF.